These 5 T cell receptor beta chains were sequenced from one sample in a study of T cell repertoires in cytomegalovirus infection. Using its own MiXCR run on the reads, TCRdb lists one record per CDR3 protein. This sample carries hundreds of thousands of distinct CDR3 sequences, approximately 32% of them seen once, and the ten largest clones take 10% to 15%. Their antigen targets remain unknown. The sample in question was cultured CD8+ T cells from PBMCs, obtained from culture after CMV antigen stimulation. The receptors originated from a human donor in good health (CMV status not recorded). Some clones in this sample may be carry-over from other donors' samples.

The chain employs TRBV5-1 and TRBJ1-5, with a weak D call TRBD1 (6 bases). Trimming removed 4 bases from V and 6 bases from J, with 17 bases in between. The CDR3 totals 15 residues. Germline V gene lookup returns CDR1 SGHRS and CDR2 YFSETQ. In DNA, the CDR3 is TGCGCCAGCAGCCCGGGGGATTTGGGGGCTCAGCCCCAGCATTTT. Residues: CASSPGDLGAQPQHF.

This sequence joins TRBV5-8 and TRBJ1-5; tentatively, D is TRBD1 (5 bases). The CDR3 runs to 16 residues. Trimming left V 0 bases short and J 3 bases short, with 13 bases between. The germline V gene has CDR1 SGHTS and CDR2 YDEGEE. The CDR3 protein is CASSLARVVTNQPQHF. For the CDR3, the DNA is TGTGCCAGCAGCTTGGCCAGGGTGGTCACCAATCAGCCCCAGCATTTT.

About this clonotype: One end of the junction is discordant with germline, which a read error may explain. The CDR3 loop is CVSSKTSFSPLHF. The DNA of the CDR3 is TGTGTCAGCAGCAAGACTAGTTTTTCACCCCTCCACTTT. V is TRBV5-4 and J is TRBJ1-6; D remains ambiguous. Per germline, CDR1 SGHNT and CDR2 YYREEE (reference sequence). The CDR3 consists of 13 residues.

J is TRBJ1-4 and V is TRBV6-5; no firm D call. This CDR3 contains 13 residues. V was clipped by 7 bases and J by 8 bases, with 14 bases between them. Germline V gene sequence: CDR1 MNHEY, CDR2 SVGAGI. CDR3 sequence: CASTPRGSEKLFF. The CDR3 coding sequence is TGTGCCAGCACCCCCAGAGGGTCCGAAAAACTGTTTTTT.

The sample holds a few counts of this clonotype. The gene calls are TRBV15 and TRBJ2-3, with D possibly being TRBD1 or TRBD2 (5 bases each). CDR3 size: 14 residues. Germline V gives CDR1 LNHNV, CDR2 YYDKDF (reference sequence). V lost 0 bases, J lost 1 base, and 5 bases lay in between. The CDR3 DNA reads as TGTGCCACCAGCAGAGAGGGGGGCACAGATACGCAGTATTTT. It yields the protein CATSREGGTDTQYF.